These 24 T cell receptor beta chains were sequenced from one sample in a study of cytomegalovirus exposure and HLA in healthy donors. The PCR made use of 60 Vbeta and 13 Jbeta primers. Profiled with immunoSEQ multiplex PCR; TCRdb holds only in-frame clones, not every one. Seen here are roughly 180,000 clones, 85% observed once, and the top ten hold 1%. Sequences were obtained from PBMCs. The origin of the receptors is a boy younger than 10 in good health and CMV-seronegative.

The chain joins TRBV11-2 to TRBJ2-5; the match to TRBD2 covers 9 bases. The germline V gene encodes CDR1 SGHAT and CDR2 FQNNGV. This CDR3 is built from 14 residues. V shed 1 base and J 4 bases; nucleotides not matched to a gene: 1. The CDR3 sequence is CASSLVSGRETQYF. As DNA, the CDR3 is TGTGCCAGCAGCTTAGTTAGCGGGAGAGAGACCCAGTACTTC.

The chain employs TRBV6-6 and TRBJ2-3, with TRBD1 as a possible D gene (6 bases). V lost 4 bases and J lost 6, with 14 bases in between. CDR3 length: 14 amino acids. Per the germline V gene, CDR1 is MNHNY and CDR2 is SVGAGI (reference sequence). The CDR3 here is CASSSGTLIDTQYF. The CDR3 bases are TGTGCCAGCAGTTCCGGGACATTGATTGATACGCAGTATTTT.

This clone was found a few times. The chain recombines TRBV7-3 with TRBJ2-1; D is unclear. Germline-derived CDR1 and CDR2 are SGHTA and FQGTGA. This CDR3 is built from 14 residues. V lost 2 bases to trimming and J lost 2 bases, with 7 bases between them. The chain's CDR3 is CASSLGQAYNEQFF. The CDR3, as DNA: TGTGCCAGCAGCTTAGGGCAGGCCTACAATGAGCAGTTCTTC.

The rearrangement uses TRBV10-2 and TRBJ1-2; no clear D gene. CDR3 size: 14 residues. V lost 7 bases, J lost 3 bases, and 15 bases lay in between. Germline lookup yields CDR1 WSHSY and CDR2 SAAADI. The CDR3 DNA follows: TGCGCCAGCAAACCGAGCCGGTCACACTATGGCTACACCTTC. Protein: CASKPSRSHYGYTF.

This chain uses TRBV4-1 with TRBJ1-5, with D possibly TRBD1 on 6 matching bases. The CDR3 consists of 15 residues. Germline CDR1 reads MGHRA; CDR2 reads YSYEKL. V lost 4 bases to trimming and J lost 1 base, with 11 bases between them. This CDR3 is CASSRTDQSNQPQHF. In DNA form, the CDR3 reads TGCGCCAGCAGCCGGACAGACCAAAGCAATCAGCCCCAGCATTTT.

The CDR3 DNA reads as TGTGCCAGCAGTGAAGAGATAGCGGGAGCGGGGTACAATGAGCAGTTCTTC. Translating gives CASSEEIAGAGYNEQFF. The chain couples TRBV2 to TRBJ2-1; 9 bases are a match to TRBD2. Germline trimming cut 1 base from V and 4 bases from J; bases unmatched to any gene: 8. The CDR3 is made up of 17 amino acids. CDR1 SNHLY and CDR2 FYNNEI come from the germline V gene.

This clone was counted only a few times. J is TRBJ1-2 and V is TRBV27; 8 positions match TRBD1. CDR1 and CDR2 from the germline V gene are MNHEY and SMNVEV (reference sequence). V shed 5 bases and J 8 bases; nucleotides not matched to a gene: 10. CDR3 size: 14 residues. Written as DNA, the CDR3 is TGTGCCAGCAGTGGCGGACAGGGAATTCCCGGCTACACCTTC. It encodes CASSGGQGIPGYTF.

CDR3 nucleotides: TGTGCCAGCAGTTACTCGATAGGCAATCAGCCCCAGCATTTT. As protein: CASSYSIGNQPQHF. The chain has TRBV6-6 and TRBJ1-5; no clear D gene. The CDR3 has 14 amino acids. Per germline, CDR1 MNHNY and CDR2 SVGAGI (reference sequence). V was clipped by 0 bases and J by 2 bases, with 5 bases between them.

The chain carries TRBV12-5 and TRBJ2-3, with 10 bases matching TRBD2. The V and J ends lost 0 bases and 2 bases, in that order; junction bases with no gene match: 5. The CDR3 runs to 17 residues. Germline CDR1 is LGHNT and CDR2 is FRNRAP. DNA for the CDR3: TGTGCTAGTGGTTTGGTCGGGCTAGCGGGGGACACAGATACGCAGTATTTT. It encodes CASGLVGLAGDTDTQYF.

This clone has more than one count but fewer than ten. The genes are TRBV29-1 and TRBJ2-1; TRBD2 is a possible D gene (5 bases). CDR3 length: 13 amino acids. Germline CDR1 and CDR2: SQVTM and ANQGSEA. V lost 5 bases to trimming and J lost 7 bases, with 15 bases between them. CDR3 region: CSVSGSGRNEQFF. CDR3 bases: TGCAGCGTTTCTGGGTCGGGAAGGAATGAGCAGTTCTTC.

The rearrangement uses TRBV27 and TRBJ1-1; tentative D call: TRBD1 (6 bases). Germline CDR1 reads MNHEY; CDR2 reads SMNVEV (reference sequence). The CDR3 contains 16 residues. With 5 bases removed from V and 1 base from J, the gap between germline ends came to 17 bases. CDR3 nucleotide sequence: TGTGCCAGCAGTCCCGACACCGGGACAAGGAACACTGAAGCTTTCTTT. Amino acid sequence: CASSPDTGTRNTEAFF.

The V gene is TRBV2, the J gene TRBJ2-4; perhaps TRBD1 as D (6 bases). V was clipped by 8 bases and J by 6 bases, with 8 bases between them. Germline V gene lookup returns CDR1 SNHLY and CDR2 FYNNEI. This CDR3 contains 11 residues. The CDR3 DNA sequence: TGTGCCAGCGGACAGCTAAACATTCAGTACTTC. Translating gives CASGQLNIQYF. The whole variable domain, remainder taken from reference TRBV2 and TRBJ2-4, is EPEVTQTPSHQVTQMGQEVILRCVPISNHLYFYWYRQILGQKVEFLVSFYNNEISEKSEIFDDQFSVERPDGSNFTLKIRSTKLEDSAMYFCASGQLNIQYFGAGTRLSVL.

The chain has TRBV15 and TRBJ2-2; TRBD2 agrees at 7 bases. The germline V gene has CDR1 LNHNV and CDR2 YYDKDF (reference sequence). J was trimmed by 4 bases and V by 0 bases; bases with no gene match: 17. CDR3 length: 20 amino acids. The CDR3 loop reads CATSRDDLVAGVFSTGELFF. The CDR3 bases are TGTGCCACCAGCAGAGATGACCTAGTTGCGGGGGTGTTTAGCACCGGGGAGCTGTTTTTT.

The genes are TRBV7-8 and TRBJ1-5; D uncertain. Germline V gene data show CDR1 as SGHVS and CDR2 as FQNEAQ. The CDR3 contains 15 residues. V was shortened by 5 bases and J by 0 bases, with 11 bases between the two germline ends. In nucleotides, the CDR3 is TGTGCCAGCAGCCCCGGTAGTAATAGCAATCAGCCCCAGCATTTT. This translates into CASSPGSNSNQPQHF.

The V call is TRBV9, the J call TRBJ1-3; 7 bases align to TRBD1. J was trimmed by 0 bases and V by 2 bases; bases with no gene match: 8. Germline CDR1 and CDR2: SGDLS and YYNGEE. The CDR3 is 17 residues long. DNA of the CDR3: TGTGCCAGCAGCGTTGGAGCGACAGGGACCTCTGGAAACACCATATATTTT. Protein sequence: CASSVGATGTSGNTIYF.

The chain uses TRBV5-1 and TRBJ2-5, with 7 bases identical to TRBD1. The germline V gene encodes CDR1 SGHRS and CDR2 YFSETQ. Trimming at V came to 4 bases and at J to 2 bases, leaving 2 bases not matched to a gene. CDR3 size: 13 residues. The CDR3 loop is CASSPQGQETQYF. The CDR3 bases are TGCGCCAGCAGCCCACAGGGGCAAGAGACCCAGTACTTC.

This chain connects TRBV2 to TRBJ2-5; 7 bases agree with TRBD2. The CDR3 length is 13 residues. Germline CDR1 and CDR2: SNHLY and FYNNEI. The V and J ends lost 7 bases and 2 bases, in that order; junction bases with no gene match: 4. Written as DNA, the CDR3 is TGTGCCAGCATTACGGGGGGTCAAGAGACCCAGTACTTC. This sequence encodes CASITGGQETQYF.

CDR3 amino acids: CASSPGQANTGELFF. CDR3 nucleotides: TGTGCCAGCAGTCCGGGACAGGCTAACACCGGGGAGCTGTTTTTT. V and J are TRBV6-4 and TRBJ2-2, with 8 bases lining up with TRBD1. J lost 2 bases, V lost 5 bases, and 4 bases had no gene match. Germline V gene lookup returns CDR1 MRHNA and CDR2 SNTAGT. The CDR3 consists of 15 residues.

This clone appeared a few times. The chain has TRBV7-9 and TRBJ1-3, with 7 bases fitting TRBD1. The CDR3 is 16 residues long. Trimming cost V 5 bases and J 5 bases; bases outside gene matches: 12. CDR1 SEHNR and CDR2 FQNEAQ come from the germline V gene (reference sequence). The CDR3 DNA is TGTGCCAGCAGCGCCAGGGACAGTAACTCCAGAAACACCATATATTTT. It yields the protein CASSARDSNSRNTIYF. The variable domain in full, with the rest retrieved from reference TRBV7-9 and TRBJ1-3, is DTGVSQNPRHKITKRGQNVTFRCDPISEHNRLYWYRQTLGQGPEFLTYFQNEAQLEKSRLLSDRFSAERPKGSFSTLEIQRTEQGDSAMYLCASSARDSNSRNTIYFGEGSWLTVV.

Concerning this clone itself: Other nucleotide sequences in the sample specify the same CDR3. The chain links TRBV27 to TRBJ2-7; TRBD2 is a possible D gene (5 bases). Germline CDR1 reads MNHEY; CDR2 reads SMNVEV (reference sequence). V was pared by 8 bases and J by 4 bases, with 21 bases between. The CDR3 sequence is 15 residues long. DNA for the CDR3: TGTGCCAGCTCCTTGACATCGGGAACCACTTACGAGCAGTACTTC. This sequence encodes CASSLTSGTTYEQYF.

About this clone itself: Other DNA sequences in the sample encode the same CDR3. The chain has TRBV5-1 and TRBJ2-5, with 10 positions matching TRBD2. The CDR3 totals 19 residues. From germline, CDR1 is SGHRS and CDR2 YFSETQ. V gave up 4 bases and J gave up 2 bases; unmatched junction bases: 17. The CDR3 loop is CASSLPTTGLAEPQETQYF. DNA for the CDR3: TGCGCCAGCAGCCTACCGACAACCGGACTAGCGGAACCTCAAGAGACCCAGTACTTC.

The rearrangement links TRBV30 to TRBJ2-5, with D perhaps matching TRBD1 (5 bases). The CDR3 is 12 residues long. From germline, CDR1 is GTSNPN and CDR2 SVGIG (reference sequence). V was cut by 5 bases and J by 2 bases, with 9 bases left in between. The CDR3, as DNA: TGTGCCTGGTCAGGGATTCAAGAGACCCAGTACTTC. Its translation is CAWSGIQETQYF.

CDR3 in amino acids: CASSLLGPHNEQFF. CDR3 nucleotide sequence: TGCGCCAGCAGCCTCCTAGGTCCCCACAATGAGCAGTTCTTC. The chain uses TRBV5-1 and TRBJ2-1; no clear D gene. CDR1 is SGHRS, CDR2 YFSETQ, per germline. The length of the CDR3 is 14 residues. The ends were cut back, 4 bases at V and 5 bases at J, with 13 bases in the middle. Full variable domain (missing parts from reference TRBV5-1 and TRBJ2-1): KAGVTQTPRYLIKTRGQQVTLSCSPISGHRSVSWYQQTPGQGLQFLFEYFSETQRNKGNFPGRFSGRQFSNSRSEMNVSTLELGDSALYLCASSLLGPHNEQFFGPGTRLTVL.

This chain links TRBV5-1 with TRBJ2-5, with TRBD2 matching 11 bases. J was trimmed by 4 bases and V by 4 bases; bases with no gene match: 9. Looked up from germline, CDR1 is SGHRS and CDR2 is YFSETQ. The CDR3 is 16 amino acids. The CDR3 nucleotides are TGCGCCAGCAGCACCGCCGACCTAGCGGGGGGAGAGACCCAGTACTTC. Protein sequence: CASSTADLAGGETQYF.